This is a list of T cell receptor beta chains from one sample in a study of shared clonotypes between healthy human individuals. Only in-frame clones appear in the TCRdb table, and some are missing; sequencing was by immunoSEQ multiplex PCR. The sample lists 98,000 or so clones, under 70% occurring once. Sequenced: memory CD8+ T cells sorted from blood. The receptor set was obtained from a woman in her thirties in good health. Each CDR3 is given with its conserved first and last residue. A D gene is named only where the DNA matches it firmly. Size is omitted from some rows. Given values are once, few, many or a class for expanded clones.

V gene	J gene	D gene	clone size	CDR3 protein	CDR3 DNA
TRBV10-1	TRBJ1-2	TRBD1	-	CASSGQGGYGYTF	TGCGCCAGCAGCGGACAGGGAGGCTATGGCTACACCTTC
TRBV6-4	TRBJ2-3	-	many	CASSPTGGTDTQYF	TGTGCCAGCAGTCCTACAGGAGGCACAGATACGCAGTATTTT
TRBV21-1	TRBJ2-7	-	-	CASSRNIAGYRPQYEQYF	TGTGCCAGCAGCAGAAACATAGCGGGATACCGACCGCAGTACGAGCAGTACTTC
TRBV13	TRBJ2-2	-	few	CASSIRTGELFF	TGTGCCAGCAGCATAAGGACCGGGGAGCTGTTTTTT
TRBV9	TRBJ2-1	-	-	CASSVRSDGGNEQFF	TGTGCCAGCAGCGTACGTAGCGATGGGGGTAATGAGCAGTTCTTC
TRBV29-1	TRBJ2-1	TRBD2	-	CSVLGEERESLAEQFF	TGCAGCGTTTTAGGCGAAGAGCGGGAGTCCCTAGCTGAGCAGTTCTTC
TRBV2	TRBJ2-7	-	once	CASSTPRTFYEQYF	TGTGCCAGCAGTACCCCTAGGACTTTCTACGAGCAGTACTTC
TRBV10-3	TRBJ2-7	-	-	CAISESHREHEQYF	TGTGCCATCAGTGAGTCTCACAGGGAACACGAGCAGTACTTC
TRBV19	TRBJ2-1	TRBD2	medium-sized	CASSIWLAGDNEQFF	TGTGCCAGTAGTATCTGGCTAGCGGGAGACAATGAGCAGTTCTTC
TRBV7-9	TRBJ2-7	TRBD1	-	CASSLSQGVAYEQYF	TGTGCCAGCAGCTTATCTCAGGGGGTTGCCTACGAGCAGTACTTC
TRBV7-9	TRBJ2-5	TRBD2	-	CASSDGLAGLGETQYF	TGTGCCAGCAGTGATGGACTAGCGGGATTGGGAGAGACCCAGTACTTC
TRBV15	TRBJ2-6	-	few	CATSSLGPGTGANVLTF	TGTGCCACCAGCAGCCTTGGGCCAGGGACCGGGGCCAACGTCCTGACTTTC
TRBV27	TRBJ1-2	-	many	CASSGNYGYTF	TGTGCCAGCAGTGGTAACTATGGCTACACCTTC
TRBV6-1	TRBJ2-1	-	once	CASRVPRNEQFF	TGTGCCAGCAGAGTCCCAAGGAATGAGCAGTTCTTC
TRBV28	TRBJ1-2	-	-	CASSAGTKTYGYTF	TGTGCCAGCAGTGCCGGGACAAAAACCTATGGCTACACCTTC
TRBV7-9	TRBJ2-7	-	-	CASSPRGRGGYEQYF	TGTGCCAGCAGCCCTAGGGGGAGGGGGGGCTACGAGCAGTACTTC